A selection of T cell receptor beta chains follows, all from one sample in a study of T cell responses to AZD1222 COVID-19 vaccine. Repertoires were generated with immunoSEQ multiplex PCR, while TCRdb's copy carries only in-frame clones and drops some. The table shows tens of thousands of clones, with more than 75% occurring only once. This material consisted of peripheral blood, taken 28 days after the second dose of the MenACWY control vaccine. The receptors shown here come from an adult who received the MenACWY meningococcal vaccine as a control. The CDR3 runs from the conserved cysteine through the conserved F or W. D genes are given only for firm matches. Clone size is stated in some rows and not others, as once, few, many or a class when expanded.

J: TRBJ2-6
D: .
V: TRBV5-1
size: .
CDR3: CASSLEGGAGANVLTF
DNA: TGCGCCAGCAGCTTGGAAGGGGGAGCTGGGGCCAACGTCCTGACTTTC

J: TRBJ1-4
D: .
V: TRBV6-1
size: once
CDR3: CASSEGTAHNEKLFF
DNA: TGTGCCAGCAGTGAAGGGACAGCCCATAATGAAAAACTGTTTTTT

J: TRBJ2-3
D: TRBD2
V: TRBV7-2
size: .
CDR3: CASSLAGGLNTQYF
DNA: TGTGCCAGCAGCTTAGCGGGAGGGTTAAATACGCAGTATTTT

J: TRBJ2-2
D: TRBD1
V: TRBV4-1
size: .
CDR3: CASSQGQGAITGELFF
DNA: TGCGCCAGCAGCCAAGGACAGGGGGCTATCACCGGGGAGCTGTTTTTT

J: TRBJ1-2
D: .
V: TRBV18
size: .
CDR3: CASSPPGLGNYGYTF
DNA: TGTGCCAGCTCACCACCGGGCTTGGGTAACTATGGCTACACCTTC

J: TRBJ1-3
D: .
V: TRBV7-2
size: .
CDR3: CASSNLRGNTIYF
DNA: TGTGCCAGCAGCAACCTCAGGGGCAACACCATATATTTT

J: TRBJ1-2
D: .
V: TRBV28
size: .
CDR3: CASSLGGRFNYGYTF
DNA: TGTGCCAGCAGTTTGGGTGGGCGCTTTAACTATGGCTACACCTTC

J: TRBJ1-1
D: .
V: TRBV5-1
size: .
CDR3: CASRGTPNTEAFF
DNA: TGCGCCAGCAGGGGGACACCGAACACTGAAGCTTTCTTT

J: TRBJ2-4
D: TRBD2
V: TRBV28
size: .
CDR3: CASSLRQGGNIQYF
DNA: TGTGCCAGCAGTTTAAGGCAGGGAGGGAACATTCAGTACTTC

J: TRBJ2-2
D: TRBD1
V: TRBV19
size: .
CDR3: CASSIGRGTGELFF
DNA: TGTGCCAGTAGTATAGGCAGGGGGACCGGGGAGCTGTTTTTT

J: TRBJ1-5
D: .
V: TRBV19
size: .
CDR3: CASSIPGGEQPQHF
DNA: TGTGCCAGTAGTATTCCGGGAGGGGAACAGCCCCAGCATTTT

J: TRBJ1-5
D: .
V: TRBV5-6
size: .
CDR3: CASSPGGSNQPQHF
DNA: TGTGCCAGCAGCCCGGGGGGTAGCAATCAGCCCCAGCATTTT

J: TRBJ2-3
D: TRBD2
V: TRBV5-4
size: once
CDR3: CASSSGGSTDTQYF
DNA: TGTGCCAGCAGCTCCGGGGGGTCCACAGATACGCAGTATTTT

J: TRBJ2-2
D: .
V: TRBV5-4
size: .
CDR3: CASSPPGPGELFF
DNA: TGTGCCAGCAGCCCCCCGGGACCCGGGGAGCTGTTTTTT

J: TRBJ2-2
D: .
V: TRBV7-3
size: once
CDR3: CASSPPWDNGGTGELFF
DNA: TGTGCCAGCAGCCCACCCTGGGACAACGGAGGGACCGGGGAGCTGTTTTTT

J: TRBJ1-5
D: .
V: TRBV5-5
size: once
CDR3: CASSPGPSDGAQHF
DNA: TGTGCCAGCAGCCCCGGACCGAGTGACGGGGCCCAGCATTTT

J: TRBJ1-6
D: TRBD1
V: TRBV7-3
size: .
CDR3: CASNTPHNRGNNSPLHF
DNA: TGTGCCAGCAACACGCCCCATAACAGGGGAAATAATTCACCCCTCCACTTT

J: TRBJ1-1
D: TRBD1
V: TRBV7-3
size: .
CDR3: CASSLTGDTEAFF
DNA: TGTGCCAGCAGCTTGACAGGGGATACTGAAGCTTTCTTT

J: TRBJ1-4
D: .
V: TRBV7-8
size: .
CDR3: CASSLALNRDTLEKLFF
DNA: TGTGCCAGCAGCTTAGCTTTAAATCGGGACACCTTAGAAAAACTGTTTTTT

J: TRBJ2-2
D: TRBD1
V: TRBV20-1
size: .
CDR3: CSASRWDRGNFATGELFF
DNA: TGCAGTGCTAGTAGGTGGGACAGGGGGAATTTTGCTACCGGGGAGCTGTTTTTT

J: TRBJ1-2
D: TRBD1
V: TRBV12-3/TRBV12-4
size: .
CDR3: CASRTGGMGGYTF
DNA: TGTGCCAGCAGAACAGGGGGCATGGGTGGCTACACCTTC

J: TRBJ1-2
D: .
V: TRBV6-1
size: once
CDR3: CASSESRGSWGYTF
DNA: TGTGCCAGCAGTGAAAGTCGGGGTTCGTGGGGCTACACCTTC

J: TRBJ1-5
D: .
V: TRBV30
size: once
CDR3: CAWSGDNVLPQHF
DNA: TGTGCCTGGAGTGGGGACAATGTCTTGCCCCAGCATTTT

J: TRBJ2-7
D: .
V: TRBV5-4
size: .
CDR3: CASSPQGGTTEQYF
DNA: TGTGCCAGCAGCCCCCAAGGGGGAACAACCGAGCAGTACTTC

J: TRBJ1-4
D: TRBD1
V: TRBV4-3
size: .
CDR3: CASRQGGQPNEKLFF
DNA: TGCGCCAGCAGGCAAGGGGGACAGCCAAATGAAAAACTGTTTTTT

J: TRBJ2-7
D: .
V: TRBV7-2
size: .
CDR3: CASSEQGYEQYF
DNA: TGTGCCAGCAGCGAACAGGGCTACGAGCAGTACTTC

J: TRBJ2-3
D: .
V: TRBV6-5
size: .
CDR3: CASSYSAGPDTQYF
DNA: TGTGCCAGCAGTTACTCCGCGGGGCCAGATACGCAGTATTTT

J: TRBJ1-4
D: .
V: TRBV28
size: .
CDR3: CASSFRGISEKLFF
DNA: TGTGCCAGCAGCTTCAGAGGTATAAGCGAAAAACTGTTTTTT

J: TRBJ2-7
D: .
V: TRBV9
size: .
CDR3: CASSPQTSPYEQYF
DNA: TGTGCCAGCAGCCCGCAGACCTCCCCCTACGAGCAGTACTTC

J: TRBJ1-4
D: .
V: TRBV27
size: .
CDR3: CASSLLTPRGWNDEKLFF
DNA: TGTGCCAGCAGTTTATTAACACCAAGGGGCTGGAATGATGAAAAACTGTTTTTT

J: TRBJ2-5
D: .
V: TRBV7-2
size: .
CDR3: CASSLVPSRGETQYF
DNA: TGTGCCAGCAGCTTAGTACCTAGCCGGGGGGAGACCCAGTACTTC

J: TRBJ1-5
D: .
V: TRBV30
size: .
CDR3: CAWSGWGGDQPQHF
DNA: TGTGCCTGGAGTGGTTGGGGGGGGGATCAGCCCCAGCATTTT

J: TRBJ1-2
D: .
V: TRBV5-8
size: .
CDR3: CASTPRGEANYGYTF
DNA: TGTGCCAGCACCCCTCGGGGGGAAGCTAACTATGGCTACACCTTC

J: TRBJ1-1
D: TRBD1
V: TRBV18
size: .
CDR3: CASSPNGQGAPEAFF
DNA: TGTGCCAGCTCACCAAATGGCCAGGGGGCTCCTGAAGCTTTCTTT

J: TRBJ1-4
D: .
V: TRBV9
size: .
CDR3: CASSVLAGANEKLFF
DNA: TGTGCCAGCAGCGTGTTAGCAGGGGCTAATGAAAAACTGTTTTTT

J: TRBJ2-5
D: TRBD2
V: TRBV29-1
size: .
CDR3: CSVGTAGVQETQYF
DNA: TGCAGCGTCGGCACCGCGGGAGTCCAAGAGACCCAGTACTTC

J: TRBJ1-2
D: .
V: TRBV28
size: few
CDR3: CASTKRGYDYGYTF
DNA: TGTGCCAGCACCAAAAGGGGCTACGACTATGGCTACACCTTC

J: TRBJ2-7
D: TRBD2
V: TRBV6-2/TRBV6-3
size: few
CDR3: CASSYSRREAGVYEQYF
DNA: TGTGCCAGCAGTTACTCTCGCCGCGAGGCGGGAGTTTACGAGCAGTACTTC

J: TRBJ1-1
D: .
V: TRBV5-1
size: .
CDR3: CASSLFPTEAFF
DNA: TGCGCCAGCAGCTTGTTCCCCACTGAAGCTTTCTTT

J: TRBJ2-2
D: TRBD1
V: TRBV19
size: .
CDR3: CASSTSGGRGTGELFF
DNA: TGTGCCAGTAGTACCTCAGGGGGCCGGGGCACCGGGGAGCTGTTTTTT

J: TRBJ2-1
D: TRBD2
V: TRBV5-1
size: .
CDR3: CASSPGGTSFYEQFF
DNA: TGCGCCAGCAGCCCTGGCGGGACTAGCTTTTATGAGCAGTTCTTC

J: TRBJ1-2
D: .
V: TRBV7-2
size: .
CDR3: CASSLGFSGYGYTF
DNA: TGTGCCAGCAGCTTAGGGTTCTCGGGATATGGCTACACCTTC

J: TRBJ2-5
D: TRBD1
V: TRBV3-1/TRBV3-2
size: .
CDR3: CASSQDDREETQYF
DNA: TGTGCCAGCAGCCAAGATGACAGGGAAGAGACCCAGTACTTC

J: TRBJ2-1
D: TRBD2
V: TRBV28
size: .
CDR3: CASSATSGGVNEQFF
DNA: TGTGCCAGCAGTGCGACTAGCGGGGGGGTCAATGAGCAGTTCTTC

J: TRBJ2-3
D: .
V: TRBV5-1
size: .
CDR3: CASSYGLTQYF
DNA: TGCGCCAGCAGCTATGGCCTTACGCAGTATTTT

J: TRBJ2-5
D: TRBD1
V: TRBV6-4
size: .
CDR3: CASSLDRGETQYF
DNA: TGTGCCAGCAGTTTGGACAGGGGTGAGACCCAGTACTTC

J: TRBJ1-5
D: TRBD1
V: TRBV4-1
size: .
CDR3: CASSQDQVYRGRNQPQHF
DNA: TGCGCCAGCAGCCAAGATCAGGTCTACAGGGGGCGAAATCAGCCCCAGCATTTT